One and the same sample provided the 30 T cell receptor beta chains below, sequenced in a study of cytomegalovirus exposure and HLA in healthy donors. PCR employed 60 Vbeta and 13 Jbeta primers. Using immunoSEQ multiplex PCR, the repertoire was profiled, and TCRdb retains in-frame clones only, with some absent. The sample carries 95,000 to 150,000 clones, 80% recorded once. Specimen: PBMCs. The receptors were sampled from a man aged 30-40 years in good health and CMV-seropositive.

J is TRBJ1-3 and V is TRBV25-1; D not certain. The CDR3 contains 15 residues. The germline gives CDR1 MGHDK, CDR2 SYGVNS. V was pared by 4 bases and J by 4 bases, with 14 bases between. In DNA form, the CDR3 reads TGTGCCAGCAGTGCCAACCAAGGAGACGGAAACACCATATATTTT. Its translation: CASSANQGDGNTIYF. Combining the CDR3 with reference TRBV25-1 and TRBJ1-3 gives the whole variable domain EADIYQTPRYLVIGTGKKITLECSQTMGHDKMYWYQQDPGMELHLIHYSYGVNSTEKGDLSSESTVSRIRTEHFPLTLESARPSHTSQYLCASSANQGDGNTIYFGEGSWLTVV.

The V gene is TRBV25-1, the J gene TRBJ2-5; 9 bases are a match to TRBD1. The germline V gene has CDR1 MGHDK and CDR2 SYGVNS. With 4 bases clipped from V and 5 bases from J, the junction kept 8 bases outside the gene matches. This CDR3 comprises 15 residues. CDR3 region: CASSGLTGGGETQYF. The CDR3 region has the DNA TGTGCCAGCAGTGGTTTGACAGGGGGAGGTGAGACCCAGTACTTC.

V is TRBV9 and J is TRBJ1-2; D is perhaps TRBD1 (6 bases). The CDR3 sequence is 15 residues long. Trimming took off 2 bases at V and 4 bases at J, with 15 bases between the two ends. Germline V gives CDR1 SGDLS, CDR2 YYNGEE. The CDR3 DNA follows: TGTGCCAGCAGCGTCATCCGCAGGGGTGGCTATGGCTACACCTTC. As protein: CASSVIRRGGYGYTF.

This chain joins TRBV5-1 and TRBJ2-1; tentative D call: TRBD2 (5 bases). The CDR3 is 16 residues long. Deletions cut 1 base from V and 4 bases from J, with 15 bases between. Germline V gene data show CDR1 as SGHRS and CDR2 as YFSETQ. CDR3 nucleotide sequence: TGCGCCAGCAGCTTGATAACTTCCCGGGAATACAATGAGCAGTTCTTC. This sequence encodes CASSLITSREYNEQFF.

This chain links TRBV27 with TRBJ2-7, with D possibly being TRBD2 (6 bases). CDR3 size: 13 residues. Germline CDR1 and CDR2: MNHEY and SMNVEV (reference sequence). V was clipped by 6 bases and J by 4 bases, with 13 bases between them. The CDR3 loop reads CASRGRGNYEQYF. DNA of the CDR3: TGTGCCAGCAGGGGTCGGGGGAATTACGAGCAGTACTTC.

The V and J genes are TRBV9 and TRBJ1-3; no clear D gene. The germline V gene has CDR1 SGDLS and CDR2 YYNGEE. The length of the CDR3 is 15 residues. The ends were cut back, 4 bases at V and 0 bases at J, with 11 bases in the middle. In DNA, the CDR3 is TGTGCCAGCAGCTTCCAGACTAGCTCTGGAAACACCATATATTTT. Protein sequence: CASSFQTSSGNTIYF.

CDR3 sequence reads: CSVELQGAFF. The CDR3 bases are TGCAGCGTTGAACTCCAGGGAGCTTTCTTT. This chain uses TRBV29-1 with TRBJ1-1; D is possibly TRBD1 (5 bases). CDR1 SQVTM and CDR2 ANQGSEA come from the germline V gene. This CDR3 is 10 amino acids long. The V end was cut by 2 bases, the J end by 10 bases, with 8 bases between.

This clone was seen only a few times. In DNA, the CDR3 is TGTGCCAGCAGTGAAATGGCGGGCGGCTCCTACGAGCAGTACTTC. Residues: CASSEMAGGSYEQYF. V usage is TRBV6-1 and J usage is TRBJ2-7; D is perhaps TRBD2 (5 bases). Deletions cut 2 bases from V and 0 bases from J, with 11 bases between. The CDR3 loop spans 15 amino acids. Germline V gene sequence: CDR1 MNHNS, CDR2 SASEGT.

The chain joins TRBV6-1 to TRBJ1-2; TRBD1 is a possible D gene (6 bases). The germline gives CDR1 MNHNS, CDR2 SASEGT. This CDR3 is 15 amino acids long. With 2 bases removed from V and 5 bases from J, the gap between germline ends came to 15 bases. The CDR3 DNA reads TGTGCCAGCAGTGAATTCGGGGGGCTCGGGTATGGCTACACCTTC. Translating gives CASSEFGGLGYGYTF.

The gene calls are TRBV7-8 and TRBJ2-1, with 8 bases fitting TRBD1. Germline-derived CDR1 and CDR2 are SGHVS and FQNEAQ. The CDR3 totals 14 residues. Trimming removed 5 bases from V and 6 bases from J; junction bases left unmatched: 6. CDR3 DNA: TGTGCCAGCAGCCGGGGGACAGGAAGCAATGAGCAGTTCTTC. It translates to CASSRGTGSNEQFF.

V usage is TRBV6-1 and J usage is TRBJ1-2, with 9 nucleotides matching TRBD1. With V trimmed by 10 bases and J by 4 bases, 7 bases remained unmatched. The germline gives CDR1 MNHNS, CDR2 SASEGT. CDR3 length equals 13 residues. The CDR3, as DNA: TGTGCCATTGGGGACAGGGAAGCCTATGGCTACACCTTC. Amino acid sequence: CAIGDREAYGYTF.

This clone was found once. V is TRBV4-1 and J is TRBJ1-4, with TRBD1 matching 7 bases. V trimming: 0 bases; J trimming: 1 base; junction bases outside the gene matches: 8. Looked up from germline, CDR1 is MGHRA and CDR2 is YSYEKL. The CDR3 is made up of 18 amino acids. CDR3 bases: TGCGCCAGCAGCCAAGAACAGGGGACGGCAATAACTAATGAAAAACTGTTTTTT. Translating gives CASSQEQGTAITNEKLFF.

The chain uses TRBV10-1 and TRBJ2-2, with TRBD1 identical over 8 bases. V gave up 4 bases and J gave up 1 base; unmatched junction bases: 2. Per the germline V gene, CDR1 is WNHNN and CDR2 is SYGVQD (reference sequence). The CDR3 extends over 15 amino acids. Here the CDR3 DNA reads TGCGCCAGCAGTGGGGGGACAGGGAACACCGGGGAGCTGTTTTTT. Translation gives CASSGGTGNTGELFF.

This rearrangement joins TRBV6-5 to TRBJ2-7, with 9 bases matching TRBD1. The CDR3 runs to 15 residues. V lost 5 bases, J lost 4 bases, and 9 bases stayed unmatched. Looked up from germline, CDR1 is MNHEY and CDR2 is SVGAGI. CDR3 DNA: TGTGCCAGCAGTGTAAACCCGGGACAGGGTTACGAGCAGTACTTC. Translation: CASSVNPGQGYEQYF.

The chain combines TRBV2 with TRBJ1-1; the D is unclear. This CDR3 is built from 14 residues. Looked up from germline, CDR1 is SNHLY and CDR2 is FYNNEI. V gave up 5 bases and J gave up 1 base, with 11 bases separating them. The CDR3 region has the DNA TGTGCCAGCAGTAACGACTTGGGGAACACTGAAGCTTTCTTT. It codes for CASSNDLGNTEAFF.

As concerns this clone: The junction and the germline gene differ at one end; a read error may be behind it. The chain has TRBV7-9 and TRBJ2-7, with D perhaps TRBD2 (6 bases). Looked up from germline, CDR1 is SEHNR and CDR2 is FQNEAQ (reference sequence). This CDR3 has 16 amino acids. The CDR3 nucleotides read TGTTCCAGCAGCTTAAGGGTCGCGGGGCCGAACTACGAGCAGTACTTC. Protein sequence: CSSSLRVAGPNYEQYF. Together with reference TRBV7-9 and TRBJ2-7, the CDR3 gives the full variable domain: DTGVSQNPRHKITKRGQNVTFRCDPISEHNRLYWYRQTLGQGPEFLTYFQNEAQLEKSRLLSDRFSAERPKGSFSTLEIQRTEQGDSAMYLCSSSLRVAGPNYEQYFGPGTRLTVT.

This clone was observed once. Germline is not matched at one junction end, which may reflect a read error. V is TRBV30 and J is TRBJ1-5; 9 nucleotides agree with TRBD1. The CDR3 is made up of 14 amino acids. The germline V gene has CDR1 GTSNPN and CDR2 SVGIG (reference sequence). The CDR3 spells CAWSVGQGKQPQHF. In DNA form, the CDR3 reads TGTGCCTGGAGTGTGGGACAGGGCAAACAGCCCCAGCATTTT.

V and J are TRBV25-1 and TRBJ1-1; D may be TRBD1 (5 bases). The germline V gene has CDR1 MGHDK and CDR2 SYGVNS. The CDR3 runs 13 residues. V was clipped by 8 bases and J by 6 bases, with 16 bases between them. CDR3 in amino acids: CASSRGWLAEAFF. The DNA of the CDR3 is TGTGCCAGCTCTAGGGGTTGGCTTGCTGAAGCTTTCTTT. Full variable domain (remainder filled in from reference TRBV25-1 and TRBJ1-1): EADIYQTPRYLVIGTGKKITLECSQTMGHDKMYWYQQDPGMELHLIHYSYGVNSTEKGDLSSESTVSRIRTEHFPLTLESARPSHTSQYLCASSRGWLAEAFFGQGTRLTVV.

This clone came up once. The chain carries TRBV6-5 and TRBJ2-7, with D possibly matching TRBD1 (8 bases). From germline, CDR1 is MNHEY and CDR2 SVGAGI. The V and J ends lost 8 bases and 6 bases respectively, with 14 bases between them. The CDR3 loop spans 12 amino acids. In DNA form, the CDR3 reads TGTGCCAGCTCACAGGGGGGGATCGAGCAGTACTTC. It specifies CASSQGGIEQYF.

The rearrangement joins TRBV15 to TRBJ2-7, with a tentative D call TRBD1 (6 bases). V was shortened by 3 bases and J by 3 bases, with 18 bases between the two germline ends. This CDR3 contains 16 residues. Per the germline V gene, CDR1 is LNHNV and CDR2 is YYDKDF (reference sequence). Here the CDR3 reads CATSRDGQLYLYEQYF. Here the CDR3 DNA reads TGTGCCACCAGCAGGGACGGACAGCTCTACCTCTACGAGCAGTACTTC.

The V and J genes are TRBV9 and TRBJ1-1, with 7 positions matching TRBD1. This CDR3 has 15 residues. The V gene's germline CDR1 is SGDLS and CDR2 YYNGEE. V gave up 2 bases and J gave up 2 bases; unmatched junction bases: 6. CDR3 region: CASSVTGTVNTEAFF. CDR3 nucleotide sequence: TGTGCCAGCAGCGTTACCGGGACAGTAAACACTGAAGCTTTCTTT.

The J gene is TRBJ1-2, the V gene TRBV9; TRBD1 matches at 11 bases. Germline lookup yields CDR1 SGDLS and CDR2 YYNGEE. The CDR3 covers 17 residues. V gave up 0 bases and J gave up 4 bases; unmatched junction bases: 8. The CDR3 loop reads CASSVDLRGQGAYGYTF. The CDR3 DNA reads TGTGCCAGCAGCGTAGATCTCCGCGGACAGGGGGCCTATGGCTACACCTTC. Full variable domain (outside the CDR3, taken from reference TRBV9 and TRBJ1-2): DSGVTQTPKHLITATGQRVTLRCSPRSGDLSVYWYQQSLDQGLQFLIQYYNGEERAKGNILERFSAQQFPDLHSELNLSSLELGDSALYFCASSVDLRGQGAYGYTFGSGTRLTVV.

V and J are TRBV13 and TRBJ1-1; 8 bases map to TRBD1. The V segment lost 5 bases and the J segment 1 base; nucleotides outside the gene matches: 6. The V gene's germline CDR1 is PRHDT and CDR2 FYEKMQ (reference sequence). The CDR3 runs 15 residues. Written as DNA, the CDR3 is TGTGCCAGCAGCACCATGACAGGGGAGAACACTGAAGCTTTCTTT. Its translation is CASSTMTGENTEAFF.

The chain links TRBV20-1 to TRBJ2-7; D gene unclear. The CDR3 spans 11 residues. The V end lost 4 bases, the J end lost 2 bases, and 6 bases lay between the germline ends. Germline V gene data show CDR1 as DFQATT and CDR2 as SNEGSKA (reference sequence). DNA for the CDR3: TGCAGTGCTAACCTAGCCTACGAGCAGTACTTC. It specifies CSANLAYEQYF.

This clone has just one count. This chain joins TRBV6-5 and TRBJ2-4, with D tentatively TRBD2 (5 bases). The germline gives CDR1 MNHEY, CDR2 SVGAGI. CDR3 length: 15 residues. V was shortened by 4 bases and J by 1 base, with 11 bases between the two germline ends. The CDR3 sequence is CASSFNSAAKNIQYF. CDR3 nucleotide sequence: TGTGCCAGCAGTTTCAATAGCGCCGCCAAAAACATTCAGTACTTC.

V usage is TRBV7-8 and J usage is TRBJ2-1; D may be TRBD1 (6 bases). Germline V gives CDR1 SGHVS, CDR2 FQNEAQ. The V gene lost 5 bases and the J gene lost 2 bases, with 10 bases spanning the gap. The CDR3 sequence is 14 residues long. The chain's CDR3 is CASSPGHTYNEQFF. DNA of the CDR3: TGTGCCAGCAGCCCGGGACATACCTACAATGAGCAGTTCTTC.

The gene calls are TRBV6-1 and TRBJ1-4; 8 bases fit TRBD1. The J segment lost 5 bases and the V segment lost 3 bases, leaving 2 bases of the junction unmatched. Germline CDR1 MNHNS, CDR2 SASEGT. The CDR3 contains 14 residues. Here the CDR3 DNA reads TGTGCCAGCAGTGATACAGGGGGAAATGAAAAACTGTTTTTT. It translates to CASSDTGGNEKLFF.

Only one count was recorded for this clone. The CDR3 here is CASSADRSWPPNEKLFF. As DNA, the CDR3 is TGCGCCAGCAGCGCCGACAGGTCCTGGCCACCCAATGAAAAACTGTTTTTT. V gene TRBV5-1 combines with J gene TRBJ1-4; a possible D gene is TRBD1 (6 bases). This CDR3 region has 17 residues. Deletions cut 4 bases from V and 5 bases from J, with 21 bases between. Germline V CDR1 and CDR2: SGHRS, YFSETQ.

Remarks on this clone: Without the conserved terminal phenylalanine or tryptophan, this CDR3 likely stems from a read error. The chain couples TRBV28 to TRBJ1-2, with 7 bases lining up with TRBD1. This CDR3 has 14 residues. Trimming cost V 6 bases and J 0 bases; bases outside gene matches: 4. Germline CDR1 reads MDHEN; CDR2 reads SYDVKM. Here the CDR3 DNA reads TGTGCCAGCAGGCTGCAGGGGGCTAACTATGGCTACACCCTC. The encoded protein is CASRLQGANYGYTL.

This clone was picked up one time. The CDR3: CASSRGGWQPQHF. The DNA for the CDR3 is TGTGCCAGTAGTCGGGGGGGCTGGCAGCCCCAGCATTTT. V gene TRBV19 combines with J gene TRBJ1-5; TRBD1 might be the D (6 bases). From germline, CDR1 is LNHDA and CDR2 SQIVND (reference sequence). The CDR3 consists of 13 residues. Trimming stripped 5 bases from V and 7 bases from J, with 12 bases between. The complete variable domain, with remaining parts taken from reference TRBV19 and TRBJ1-5, reads DGGITQSPKYLFRKEGQNVTLSCEQNLNHDAMYWYRQDPGQGLRLIYYSQIVNDFQKGDIAEGYSVSREKKESFPLTVTSAQKNPTAFYLCASSRGGWQPQHFGDGTRLSIL.